The rows below give T cell receptor beta chains drawn from one sample of a study of blood T cell repertoires in COVID-19. TCRdb's copy holds only in-frame clones and misses some; the assay was immunoSEQ multiplex PCR. The sample has some 76,000 clones, roughly 80% seen once. The source material was peripheral blood. The receptor set was obtained from a woman aged 55-70 years with acute or convalescent COVID-19. The CDR3 runs from the conserved cysteine through the conserved F or W.

CDR3,V,J
CASGTGDVYGYTF,TRBV5-1,TRBJ1-2
CAVRQGSGGANVLTF,TRBV30,TRBJ2-6
CASSLEQIDTQYF,TRBV19,TRBJ2-3
CASSPSRGTEAFF,TRBV18,TRBJ1-1
CASSVLNQPQHF,TRBV7-2,TRBJ1-5
CASSLLSLGNEQFF,TRBV5-8,TRBJ2-1
CASSLGGGSYNEQFF,TRBV5-1,TRBJ2-1
CASSSDSVNNSPLHF,TRBV7-2,TRBJ1-6
CASSYTGQSNYGYTF,TRBV6-5,TRBJ1-2
CASSFRVYGYTF,TRBV12-3/TRBV12-4,TRBJ1-2
CASSPTRGGPYEQYF,TRBV18,TRBJ2-7
CASGLSRQGNQPQHF,TRBV12-5,TRBJ1-5
CAWKQGFGEAFF,TRBV30,TRBJ1-1
CASFQDTQYF,TRBV6-6,TRBJ2-3
CASSLGSTNYGYTF,TRBV11-2,TRBJ1-2
CASSIGGVRADTQYF,TRBV19,TRBJ2-3
CASSLTENTEAFF,TRBV5-1,TRBJ1-1
CASSYGLGGADTQYF,TRBV6-2/TRBV6-3,TRBJ2-3
CASSLTDRAYGYTF,TRBV7-2,TRBJ1-2
CASSLLLGQGLYTEAFF,TRBV7-8,TRBJ1-1
CASSLSGGLFHEQFF,TRBV11-2,TRBJ2-1
CASSENGENGNIQYF,TRBV2,TRBJ2-4
CASSESWGLSTDTQYF,TRBV10-1,TRBJ2-3
CASSLITRGTGEYNEQFF,TRBV11-2,TRBJ2-1
CASSTRDRVFSGANVLTF,TRBV9,TRBJ2-6
CAKNQGPQRNGYTF,TRBV30,TRBJ1-2
CASSITAGRTDTQYF,TRBV19,TRBJ2-3
CASSVSLGTDYGYTF,TRBV9,TRBJ1-2
CASSLDRGFTDTQYF,TRBV7-2,TRBJ2-3
CASSTLTGVVGGNEQFF,TRBV27,TRBJ2-1
CASDSGQGVGELFF,TRBV5-1,TRBJ2-2
CASSPRGSGDSPLHF,TRBV5-6,TRBJ1-6
CATSPGQGNIQETQYF,TRBV24-1,TRBJ2-5
CASSRDRYNEQFF,TRBV7-2,TRBJ2-1
CASSEYIRGIF,TRBV2,TRBJ2-1
CASSYVGGAFSTDTQYF,TRBV7-2,TRBJ2-3
CASSGGQNSYEQYF,TRBV5-5,TRBJ2-7
CASSRSEAGLIAYEQYF,TRBV5-1,TRBJ2-7
CAISFLHPETYEHYF,TRBV28,TRBJ2-7
CASSFLGVGNTEAFF,TRBV5-5,TRBJ1-1
CASSTQGYEQYF,TRBV6-2/TRBV6-3,TRBJ2-7
CAWNEDDYGYTF,TRBV30,TRBJ1-2
CASNQQGSGPYEQYF,TRBV5-4,TRBJ2-7
CASSVHSDRGEAFF,TRBV9,TRBJ1-1
CASSPGDSEAFF,TRBV18,TRBJ1-1
CASSQDLARDSSPLHF,TRBV4-3,TRBJ1-6
CASSLFYYEQFF,TRBV7-9,TRBJ2-1
CAISESKHHNEQFF,TRBV10-3,TRBJ2-1
CASSLSSGGALNEQFF,TRBV5-8,TRBJ2-1
CASSIGAGGSQLPYEQYF,TRBV19,TRBJ2-7
CASSLLYSGNTIYF,TRBV28,TRBJ1-3
CASSPGTVNEQFF,TRBV6-5,TRBJ2-1
CASSYGDSRSYEQYF,TRBV6-2/TRBV6-3,TRBJ2-7
CASSQDSFEAFF,TRBV3-1/TRBV3-2,TRBJ1-1
CASSFGSNGYTF,TRBV11-2,TRBJ1-2
CASSQSGHFQETQYF,TRBV3-1/TRBV3-2,TRBJ2-5